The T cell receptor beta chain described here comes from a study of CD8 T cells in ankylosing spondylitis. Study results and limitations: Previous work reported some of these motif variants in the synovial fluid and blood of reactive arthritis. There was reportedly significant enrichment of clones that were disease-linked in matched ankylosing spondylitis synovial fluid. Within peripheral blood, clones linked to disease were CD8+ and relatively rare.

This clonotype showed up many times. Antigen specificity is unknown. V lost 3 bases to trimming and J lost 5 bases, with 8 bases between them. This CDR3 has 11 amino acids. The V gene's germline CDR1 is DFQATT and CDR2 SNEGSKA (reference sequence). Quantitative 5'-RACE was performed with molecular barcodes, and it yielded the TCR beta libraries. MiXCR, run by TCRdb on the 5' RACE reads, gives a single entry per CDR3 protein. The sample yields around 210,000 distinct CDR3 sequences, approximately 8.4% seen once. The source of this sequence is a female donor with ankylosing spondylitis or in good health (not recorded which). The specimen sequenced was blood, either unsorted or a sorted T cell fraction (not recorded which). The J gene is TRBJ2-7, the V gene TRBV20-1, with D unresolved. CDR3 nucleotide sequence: TGCAGTGCTAGGCAGAATCACGAGCAGTACTTC. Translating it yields CSARQNHEQYF.